Described below is a single T cell receptor (beta chain) sequence and its context. This specimen comes from a study of blood T cell repertoires in COVID-19. Profiled with immunoSEQ multiplex PCR; TCRdb holds only in-frame clones, not every one. Of about 230,000 clones detected, 85% to 90% appear once; the ten largest clones hold around 15%. V was trimmed by 1 base and J by 5 bases, leaving 8 bases between them. The CDR3 has 13 amino acids. The germline V gene has CDR1 SGHVS and CDR2 FNYEAQ. The chain joins TRBV7-6 to TRBJ1-1, with D possibly TRBD1 on 5 matching bases. The source material was PBMCs or T cells enriched from blood (not recorded which). The clonotype comes from a young man who had recovered from COVID-19. CDR3 protein: CASSLGQGTEAFF. CDR3 nucleotides: TGTGCCAGCAGCTTAGGCCAGGGTACTGAAGCTTTCTTT. Full variable domain (missing parts from reference TRBV7-6 and TRBJ1-1): GAGVSQSPRYKVTKRGQDVALRCDPISGHVSLYWYRQALGQGPEFLTYFNYEAQQDKSGLPNDRFSAERPEGSISTLTIQRTEQRDSAMYRCASSLGQGTEAFFGQGTRLTVV.